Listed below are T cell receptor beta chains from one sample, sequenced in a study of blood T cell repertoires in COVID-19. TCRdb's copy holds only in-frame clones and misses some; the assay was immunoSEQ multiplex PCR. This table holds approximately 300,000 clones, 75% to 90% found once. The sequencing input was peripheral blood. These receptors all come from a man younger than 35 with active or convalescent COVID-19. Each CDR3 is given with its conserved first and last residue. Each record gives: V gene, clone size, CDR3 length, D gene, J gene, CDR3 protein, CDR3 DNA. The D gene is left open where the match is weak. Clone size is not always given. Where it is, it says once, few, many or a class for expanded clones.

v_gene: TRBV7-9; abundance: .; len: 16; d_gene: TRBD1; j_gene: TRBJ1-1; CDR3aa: CASSLAHRGMNTEAFF; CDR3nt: TGTGCCAGCAGCTTAGCGCACAGGGGGATGAACACTGAAGCTTTCTTT
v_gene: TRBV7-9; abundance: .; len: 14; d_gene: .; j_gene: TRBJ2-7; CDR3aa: CASSTDSTTYEQYF; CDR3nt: TGTGCCAGCAGTACTGACAGTACCACCTACGAGCAGTACTTC
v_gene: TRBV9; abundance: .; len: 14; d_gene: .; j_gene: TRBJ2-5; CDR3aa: CASSAGHREETQYF; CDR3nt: TGTGCCAGCAGCGCGGGACACCGGGAAGAGACCCAGTACTTC
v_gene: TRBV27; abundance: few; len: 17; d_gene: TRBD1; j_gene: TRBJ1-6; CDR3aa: CASSLWVSQGSNSPLHF; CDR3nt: TGTGCCAGCAGTTTATGGGTTTCACAGGGGTCAAATTCACCCCTCCACTTT
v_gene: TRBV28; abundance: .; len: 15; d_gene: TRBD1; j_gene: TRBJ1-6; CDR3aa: CASSSRSDRGSPLHF; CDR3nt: TGTGCCAGCAGTTCGAGAAGCGACAGGGGCTCACCCCTCCACTTT
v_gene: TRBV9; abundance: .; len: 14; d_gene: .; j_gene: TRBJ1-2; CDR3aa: CASSPQGSDYGYTF; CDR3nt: TGTGCCAGCAGCCCACAAGGGAGCGACTATGGCTACACCTTC
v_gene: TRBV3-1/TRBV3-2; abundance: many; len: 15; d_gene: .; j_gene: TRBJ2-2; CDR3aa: CASSQEQRVTGELFF; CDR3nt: TGTGCCAGCAGCCAAGAACAGCGGGTCACCGGGGAGCTGTTTTTT
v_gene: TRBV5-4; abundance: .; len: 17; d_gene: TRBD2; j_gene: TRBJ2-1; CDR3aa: CASSSGIAGVIYNEQFF; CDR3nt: TGTGCCAGCAGCTCGGGGATAGCGGGGGTTATCTACAATGAGCAGTTCTTC
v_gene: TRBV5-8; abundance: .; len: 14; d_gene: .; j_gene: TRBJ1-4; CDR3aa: CASSSGLEFEKLFF; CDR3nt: TGTGCCAGCAGCTCGGGACTGGAATTCGAAAAACTGTTTTTT
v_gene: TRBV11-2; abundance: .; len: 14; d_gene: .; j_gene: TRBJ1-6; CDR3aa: CASSLLRTNSPLHF; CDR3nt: TGTGCCAGCAGCTTACTACGTACCAATTCACCCCTCCACTTT
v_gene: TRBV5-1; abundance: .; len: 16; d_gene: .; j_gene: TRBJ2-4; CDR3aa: CASSLNQGLAKNIQYF; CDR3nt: TGCGCCAGCAGCTTGAATCAGGGGCTAGCCAAAAACATTCAGTACTTC
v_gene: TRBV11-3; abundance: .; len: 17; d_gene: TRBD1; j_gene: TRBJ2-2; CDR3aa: CASSLERWGQGTGELFF; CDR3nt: TGTGCCAGCAGCTTAGAGCGCTGGGGACAGGGGACCGGGGAGCTGTTTTTT
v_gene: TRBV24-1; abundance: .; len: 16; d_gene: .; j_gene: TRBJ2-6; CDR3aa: CATSESRVSGANVLTF; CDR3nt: TGTGCCACCAGTGAATCCAGGGTGTCTGGGGCCAACGTCCTGACTTTC
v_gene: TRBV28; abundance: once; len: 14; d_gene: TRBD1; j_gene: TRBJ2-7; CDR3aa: CASSLGQGINEQYF; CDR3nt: TGTGCCAGCAGTTTAGGACAGGGAATTAACGAGCAGTACTTC
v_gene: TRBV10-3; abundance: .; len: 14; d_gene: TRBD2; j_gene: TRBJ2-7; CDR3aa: CAIRGGRNSYEQYF; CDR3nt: TGTGCCATCCGGGGGGGCAGGAACTCCTACGAGCAGTACTTC
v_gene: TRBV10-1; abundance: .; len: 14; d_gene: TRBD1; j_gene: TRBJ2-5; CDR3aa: CATQRDSYQETQYF; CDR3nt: TGCGCCACCCAGAGGGACAGCTACCAAGAGACCCAGTACTTC
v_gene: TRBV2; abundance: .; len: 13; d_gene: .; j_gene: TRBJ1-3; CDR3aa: CASSEYAGNTIYF; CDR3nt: TGTGCCAGCAGTGAATATGCTGGAAACACCATATATTTT
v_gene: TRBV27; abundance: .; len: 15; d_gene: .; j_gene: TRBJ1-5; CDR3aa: CASRGITGPPQPQHF; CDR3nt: TGTGCCAGCAGAGGAATCACAGGGCCCCCCCAGCCCCAGCATTTT
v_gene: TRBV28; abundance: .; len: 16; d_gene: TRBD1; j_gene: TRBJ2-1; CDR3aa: CASSSTGTGILGTQFF; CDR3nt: TGTGCCAGCAGTTCCACCGGGACAGGCATACTCGGTACCCAGTTCTTC
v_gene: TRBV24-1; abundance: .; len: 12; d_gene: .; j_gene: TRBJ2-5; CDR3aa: CATSDPGETQYF; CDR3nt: TGTGCCACCAGTGATCCCGGTGAGACCCAGTACTTC
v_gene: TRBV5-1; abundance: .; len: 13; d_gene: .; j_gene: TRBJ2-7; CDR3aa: CASSLAAGYEQYF; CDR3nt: TGCGCCAGCAGCTTGGCCGCCGGCTACGAGCAGTACTTC
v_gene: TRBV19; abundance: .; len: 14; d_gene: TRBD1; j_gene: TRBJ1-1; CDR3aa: CASSLTGVATEAFF; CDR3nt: TGTGCCAGTAGTTTAACAGGGGTTGCCACTGAAGCTTTCTTT
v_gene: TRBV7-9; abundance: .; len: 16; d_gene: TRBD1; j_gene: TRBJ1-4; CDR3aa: CASSPPVDRSNEKLFF; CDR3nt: TGTGCCAGCAGCCCCCCCGTGGACAGGAGTAATGAAAAACTGTTTTTT
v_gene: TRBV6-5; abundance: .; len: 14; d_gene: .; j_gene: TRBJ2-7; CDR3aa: CASSPGLMSYEQYF; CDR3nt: TGTGCCAGCAGCCCGGGACTTATGTCCTACGAGCAGTACTTC
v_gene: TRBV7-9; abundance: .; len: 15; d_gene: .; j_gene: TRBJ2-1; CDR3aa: CASSKVGGVNNEQFF; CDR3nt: TGTGCCAGCAGCAAGGTCGGCGGGGTTAACAATGAGCAGTTCTTC
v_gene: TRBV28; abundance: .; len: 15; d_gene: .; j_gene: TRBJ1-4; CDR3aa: CASRTAGVVSEKLFF; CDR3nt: TGTGCCAGCAGGACCGCAGGGGTCGTAAGCGAAAAACTGTTTTTT
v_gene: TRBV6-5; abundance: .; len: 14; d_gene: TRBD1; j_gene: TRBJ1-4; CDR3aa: CASSPGQPNEKLFF; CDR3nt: TGTGCCAGCAGCCCGGGACAGCCTAATGAAAAACTGTTTTTT
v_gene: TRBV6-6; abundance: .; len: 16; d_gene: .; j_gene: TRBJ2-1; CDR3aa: CASSYLPGSSYNEQFF; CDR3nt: TGTGCCAGCAGTTACCTTCCCGGGAGCTCCTACAATGAGCAGTTCTTC
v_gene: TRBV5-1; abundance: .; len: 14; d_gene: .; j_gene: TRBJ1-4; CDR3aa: CASRTGQWSEKLFF; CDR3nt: TGCGCCAGCAGGACAGGACAGTGGAGTGAAAAACTGTTTTTT
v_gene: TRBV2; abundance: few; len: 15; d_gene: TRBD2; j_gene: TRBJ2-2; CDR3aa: CASRSGGDDTGELFF; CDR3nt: TGTGCCAGCAGGAGTGGGGGGGACGACACCGGGGAGCTGTTTTTT
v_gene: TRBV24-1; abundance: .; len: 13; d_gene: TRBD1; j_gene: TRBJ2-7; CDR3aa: CATSGLTGGEQYF; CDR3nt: TGTGCCACCAGTGGGTTGACAGGGGGCGAGCAGTACTTC
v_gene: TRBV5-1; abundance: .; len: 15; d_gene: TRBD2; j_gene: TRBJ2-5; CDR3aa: CASSLVLAGGETQYF; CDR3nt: TGCGCCAGCAGCTTGGTACTAGCGGGTGGGGAGACCCAGTACTTC
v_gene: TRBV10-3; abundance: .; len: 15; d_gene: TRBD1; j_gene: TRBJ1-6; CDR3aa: CAIREGDRGNSPLHF; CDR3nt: TGTGCCATCAGAGAAGGGGACAGGGGTAATTCACCCCTCCACTTT
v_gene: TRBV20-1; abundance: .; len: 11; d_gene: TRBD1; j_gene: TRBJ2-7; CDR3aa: CSANRGYEQYF; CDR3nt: TGCAGTGCTAACAGGGGCTACGAGCAGTACTTC
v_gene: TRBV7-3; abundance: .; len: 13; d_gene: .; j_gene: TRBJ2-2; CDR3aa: CASSLEGGGELFF; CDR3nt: TGTGCCAGCAGCTTAGAAGGGGGAGGGGAGCTGTTTTTT
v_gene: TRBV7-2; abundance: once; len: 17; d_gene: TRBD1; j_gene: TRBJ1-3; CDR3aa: CASSLVYRGRSGNTIYF; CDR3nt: TGTGCCAGCAGCTTAGTCTACAGGGGGCGTTCTGGAAACACCATATATTTT
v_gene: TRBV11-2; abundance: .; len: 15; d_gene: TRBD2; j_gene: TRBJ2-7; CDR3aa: CASSLLRGGRTEQYF; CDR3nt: TGTGCCAGCAGCTTACTCCGCGGGGGGCGCACCGAGCAGTACTTC
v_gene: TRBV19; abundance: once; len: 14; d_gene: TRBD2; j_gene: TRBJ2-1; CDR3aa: CASSISGDYNEQFF; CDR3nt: TGTGCCAGTAGTATTAGCGGGGACTACAATGAGCAGTTCTTC
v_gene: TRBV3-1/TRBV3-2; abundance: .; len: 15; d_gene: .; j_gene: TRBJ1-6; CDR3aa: CASSAGGSYNSPLHF; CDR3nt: TGTGCCAGCAGCGCCGGGGGCTCCTATAATTCACCCCTCCACTTT
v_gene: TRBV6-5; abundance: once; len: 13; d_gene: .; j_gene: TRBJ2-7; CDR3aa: CASILTGRYEQYF; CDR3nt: TGTGCCAGCATACTGACAGGGAGGTACGAGCAGTACTTC